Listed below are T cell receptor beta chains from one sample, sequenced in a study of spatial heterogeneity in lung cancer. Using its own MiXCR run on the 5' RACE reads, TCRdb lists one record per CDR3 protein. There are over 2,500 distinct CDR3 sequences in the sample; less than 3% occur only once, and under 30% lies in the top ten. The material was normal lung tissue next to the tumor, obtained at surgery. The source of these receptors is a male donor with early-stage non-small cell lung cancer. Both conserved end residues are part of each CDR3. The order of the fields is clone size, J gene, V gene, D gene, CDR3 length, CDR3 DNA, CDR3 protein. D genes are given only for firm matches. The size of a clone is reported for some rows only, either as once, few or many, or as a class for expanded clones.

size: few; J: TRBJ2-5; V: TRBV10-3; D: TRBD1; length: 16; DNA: TGTGCCATCAGTGAAGGCGAGGGGGCCCCCCAAGAGACCCAGTACTTC; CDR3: CAISEGEGAPQETQYF
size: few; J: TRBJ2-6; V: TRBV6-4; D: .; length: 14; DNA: TGTGCCAGCAAGAGCGGCTCTGGGGCCAACGTCCTGACTTTC; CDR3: CASKSGSGANVLTF
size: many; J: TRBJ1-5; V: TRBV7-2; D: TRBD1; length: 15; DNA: TGTGCCAGCAGCTTACAGACAGGGGGCAGCCAGCCCCAGCATTTT; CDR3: CASSLQTGGSQPQHF
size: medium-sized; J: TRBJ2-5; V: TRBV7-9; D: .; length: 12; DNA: TGTGCCAGCAGCCGTGGATTAGAGACCCAGTACTTC; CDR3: CASSRGLETQYF
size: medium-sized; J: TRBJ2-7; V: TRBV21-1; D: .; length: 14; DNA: TGTGCCAGCAGCACGGCAGGAGAGACCTACGAGCAGTACTTC; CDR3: CASSTAGETYEQYF
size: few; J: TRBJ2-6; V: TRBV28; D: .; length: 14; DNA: TGTGCCAGCAGGACTAGCTCTGGGGCCAACGTCCTGACTTTC; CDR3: CASRTSSGANVLTF
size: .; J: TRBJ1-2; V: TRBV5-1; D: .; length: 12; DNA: TGCGCCAGCAGCTTGGACAGCTATGGCTACACCTTC; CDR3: CASSLDSYGYTF
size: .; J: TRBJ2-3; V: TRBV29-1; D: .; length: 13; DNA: TGCAGCGTTGATAGCGGAGTTGCAGATACGCAGTATTTT; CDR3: CSVDSGVADTQYF
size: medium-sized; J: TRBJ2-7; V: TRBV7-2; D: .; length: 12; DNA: TGTGCCAGCAGCCCTCAGAGTTACGAGCAGTACTTC; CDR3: CASSPQSYEQYF
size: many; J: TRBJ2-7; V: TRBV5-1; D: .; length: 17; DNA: TGCGCCAGCAGCTTGGGGTGGGGCAGGCGGGCCTCCTACGAGCAGTACTTC; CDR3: CASSLGWGRRASYEQYF
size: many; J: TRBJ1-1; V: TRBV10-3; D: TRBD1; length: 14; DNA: TGTGCCATCAGTCCGGGACAGGGGGTCACTGAAGCTTTCTTT; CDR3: CAISPGQGVTEAFF
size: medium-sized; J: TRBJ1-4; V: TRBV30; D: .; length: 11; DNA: TGTGCCTGGAGTGTAGATAGGAAACTGTTTTTT; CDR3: CAWSVDRKLFF